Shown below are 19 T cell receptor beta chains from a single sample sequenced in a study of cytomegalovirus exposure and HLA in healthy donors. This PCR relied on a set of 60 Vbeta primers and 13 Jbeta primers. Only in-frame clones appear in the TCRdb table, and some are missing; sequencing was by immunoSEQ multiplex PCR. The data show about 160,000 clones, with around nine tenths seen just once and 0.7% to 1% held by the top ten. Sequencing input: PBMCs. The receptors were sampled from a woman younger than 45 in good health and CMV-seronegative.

CDR3 in amino acids: CASRAGTGEYNEQFF. Here the CDR3 DNA reads TGTGCCAGCAGGGCCGGGACAGGAGAATACAATGAGCAGTTCTTC. This sequence joins TRBV27 and TRBJ2-1, with 8 bases aligning to TRBD1. The CDR3 contains 15 residues. Germline V gene data show CDR1 as MNHEY and CDR2 as SMNVEV (reference sequence). The J segment lost 4 bases and the V segment lost 6 bases, leaving 8 bases of the junction unmatched.

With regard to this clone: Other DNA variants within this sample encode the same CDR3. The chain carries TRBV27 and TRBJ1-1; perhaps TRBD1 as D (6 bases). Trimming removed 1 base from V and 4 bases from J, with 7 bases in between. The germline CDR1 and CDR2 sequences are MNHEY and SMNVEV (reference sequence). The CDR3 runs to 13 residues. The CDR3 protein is CASSLLGGTEAFF. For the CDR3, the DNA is TGTGCCAGCAGTTTATTAGGGGGCACTGAAGCTTTCTTT.

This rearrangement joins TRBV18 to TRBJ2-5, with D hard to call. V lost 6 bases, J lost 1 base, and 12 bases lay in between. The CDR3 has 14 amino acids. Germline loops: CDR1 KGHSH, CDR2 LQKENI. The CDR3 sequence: CASSAGLAQETQYF. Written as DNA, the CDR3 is TGTGCCAGCTCGGCAGGTCTGGCCCAAGAGACCCAGTACTTC.

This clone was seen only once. DNA for the CDR3: TGTGCCAGCAGCTTAGTTGGCAGCTCCTACGAGCAGTACTTC. Its translation is CASSLVGSSYEQYF. This rearrangement joins TRBV7-9 to TRBJ2-7, with D unclear. The CDR3 covers 14 residues. V was shortened by 1 base and J by 0 bases, with 7 bases between the two germline ends. Germline V lookup: CDR1 SEHNR, CDR2 FQNEAQ (reference sequence).

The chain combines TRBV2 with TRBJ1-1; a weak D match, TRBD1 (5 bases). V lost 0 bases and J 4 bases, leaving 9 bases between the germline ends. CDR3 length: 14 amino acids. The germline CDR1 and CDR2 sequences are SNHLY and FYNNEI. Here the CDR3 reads CASSEAPGGTEAFF. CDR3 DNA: TGTGCCAGCAGTGAAGCGCCGGGGGGCACTGAAGCTTTCTTT.

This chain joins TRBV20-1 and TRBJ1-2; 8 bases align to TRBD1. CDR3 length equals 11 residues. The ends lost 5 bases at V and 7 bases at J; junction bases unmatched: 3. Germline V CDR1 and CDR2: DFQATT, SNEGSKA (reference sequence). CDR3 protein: CSAWTGSGYTF. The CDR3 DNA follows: TGCAGTGCTTGGACAGGGTCTGGCTACACCTTC.

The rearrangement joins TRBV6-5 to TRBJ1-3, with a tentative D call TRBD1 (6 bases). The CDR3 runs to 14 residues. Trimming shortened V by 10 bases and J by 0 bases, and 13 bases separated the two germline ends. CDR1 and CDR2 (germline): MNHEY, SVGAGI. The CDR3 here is CATLRTVSGNTIYF. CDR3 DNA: TGTGCCACCCTCCGGACAGTCTCTGGAAACACCATATATTTT.

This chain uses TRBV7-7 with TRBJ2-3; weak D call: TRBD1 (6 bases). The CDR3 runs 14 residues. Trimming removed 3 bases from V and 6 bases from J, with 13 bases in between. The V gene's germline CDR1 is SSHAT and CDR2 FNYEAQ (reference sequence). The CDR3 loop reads CASSFRQDSDTQYF. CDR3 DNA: TGTGCCAGCAGCTTTCGACAGGACTCGGATACGCAGTATTTT.

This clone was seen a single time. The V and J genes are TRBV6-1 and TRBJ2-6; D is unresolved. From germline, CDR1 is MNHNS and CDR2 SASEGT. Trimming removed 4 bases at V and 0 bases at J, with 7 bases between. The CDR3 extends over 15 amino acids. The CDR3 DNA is TGTGCCAGCAGTGGTCCGAGCTCTGGGGCCAACGTCCTGACTTTC. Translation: CASSGPSSGANVLTF.

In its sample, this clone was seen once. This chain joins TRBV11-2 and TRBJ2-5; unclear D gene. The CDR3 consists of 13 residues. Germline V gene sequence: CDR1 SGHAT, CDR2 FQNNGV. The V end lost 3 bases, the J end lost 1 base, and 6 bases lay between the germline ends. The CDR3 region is CASSFRSQETQYF. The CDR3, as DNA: TGTGCCAGCAGCTTCCGCAGCCAAGAGACCCAGTACTTC.

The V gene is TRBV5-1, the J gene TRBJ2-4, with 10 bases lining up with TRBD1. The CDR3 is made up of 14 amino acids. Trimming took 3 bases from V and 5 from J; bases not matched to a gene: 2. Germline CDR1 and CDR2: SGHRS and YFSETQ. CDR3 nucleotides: TGCGCCAGCAGCTCGGGGACAGGGGAAAACATTCAGTACTTC. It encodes CASSSGTGENIQYF.

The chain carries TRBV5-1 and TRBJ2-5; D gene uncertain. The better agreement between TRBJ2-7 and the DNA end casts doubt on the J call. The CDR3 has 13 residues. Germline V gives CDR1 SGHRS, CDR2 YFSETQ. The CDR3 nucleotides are TGCGCCAGCAGCTTGGGAGGCGGCAACGAGCAGTACTTC. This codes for CASSLGGGNEQYF.

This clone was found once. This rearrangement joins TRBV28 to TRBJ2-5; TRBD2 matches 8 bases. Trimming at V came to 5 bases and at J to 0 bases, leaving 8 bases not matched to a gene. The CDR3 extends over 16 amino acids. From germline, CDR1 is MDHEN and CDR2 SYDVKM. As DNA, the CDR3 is TGTGCCAGCAGTCTCCGGGGGGGATCCCACCAAGAGACCCAGTACTTC. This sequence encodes CASSLRGGSHQETQYF.

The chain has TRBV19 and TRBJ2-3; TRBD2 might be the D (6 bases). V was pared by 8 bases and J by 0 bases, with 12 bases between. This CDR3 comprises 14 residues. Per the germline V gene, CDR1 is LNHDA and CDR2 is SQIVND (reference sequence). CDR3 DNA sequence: TGTGCCAGTGGAGGGGACTCAAGCACAGATACGCAGTATTTT. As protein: CASGGDSSTDTQYF.

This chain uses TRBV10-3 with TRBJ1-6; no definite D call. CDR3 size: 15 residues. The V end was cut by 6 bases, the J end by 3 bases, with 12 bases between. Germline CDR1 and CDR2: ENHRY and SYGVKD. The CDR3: CAIRPERDYNSPLHF. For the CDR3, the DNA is TGTGCCATCAGACCCGAGCGGGACTATAATTCACCCCTCCACTTT.

The CDR3 DNA reads TGTGCCAGCAGCCAAGTCAGGGGCGCGGGTGGCTACACCTTC. Translation: CASSQVRGAGGYTF. V usage is TRBV14 and J usage is TRBJ1-2; D is perhaps TRBD1 (6 bases). CDR3 size: 14 residues. Per germline, CDR1 SGHDN and CDR2 FVKESK. V shed 1 base and J shed 7 bases, with 13 bases lying between them.

In DNA form, the CDR3 reads TGTGCCAGCAGCTTAGTGGCAGGGCTATCCAATGGCTACACCTTC. Protein sequence: CASSLVAGLSNGYTF. The chain joins TRBV7-2 to TRBJ1-2; D is perhaps TRBD1 (5 bases). The germline gives CDR1 SGHTA, CDR2 FQGNSA. Trimming took off 1 base at V and 6 bases at J, with 15 bases between the two ends. The CDR3 spans 15 residues.

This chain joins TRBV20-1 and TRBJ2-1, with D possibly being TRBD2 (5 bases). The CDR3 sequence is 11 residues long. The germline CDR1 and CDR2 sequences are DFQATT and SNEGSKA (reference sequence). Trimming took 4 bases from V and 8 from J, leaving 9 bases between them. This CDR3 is CSANGLHEQFF. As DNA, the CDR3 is TGCAGTGCTAACGGACTTCATGAGCAGTTCTTC.

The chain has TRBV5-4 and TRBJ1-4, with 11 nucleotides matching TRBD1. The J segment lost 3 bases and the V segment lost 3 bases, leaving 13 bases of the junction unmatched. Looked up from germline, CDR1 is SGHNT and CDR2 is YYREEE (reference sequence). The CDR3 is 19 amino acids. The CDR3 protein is CASSSEVRDRGMANEKLFF. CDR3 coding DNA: TGTGCCAGCAGCTCTGAAGTCCGGGACAGGGGGATGGCTAATGAAAAACTGTTTTTT.